The clone carrying this T cell receptor beta chain was detected many times. This entry comes from a study of low-dose radiotherapy and immunotherapy resistance in tumors. The time point is: after trial treatment. Treatment reported: LDRT plus nivolumab, ipilimumab, low-dose cyclophosphamide and aspirin (RACIN trial). Looked up from germline, CDR1 is SNHLY and CDR2 is FYNNEI. This CDR3 comprises 13 residues. J gave up 5 bases and V 5 bases, and 6 bases lay outside the gene matches. cDNA synthesis used a TRAV/TRBV-specific primer set for both chains. For amplifying TCRs, the PCR ran for about 22 cycles with Phusion, which was used together with a constant-region primer and the adapter on the V primers. TCRdb redid the calling of the reads with MiXCR, one entry per CDR3 protein. The table shows 35,000 to 45,000 distinct CDR3 sequences, with 25% to 30% occurring only once.

This material consisted of PBMCs, taken after low-dose radiotherapy plus immunotherapy. The sequence derives from a male donor with prostate cancer. The V call is TRBV2, the J call TRBJ2-7; TRBD1 aligns across 7 bases. DNA of the CDR3: TGTGCCAGCAGTCGACAGGGAATGGACGAGCAGTACTTC. Its translation: CASSRQGMDEQYF.